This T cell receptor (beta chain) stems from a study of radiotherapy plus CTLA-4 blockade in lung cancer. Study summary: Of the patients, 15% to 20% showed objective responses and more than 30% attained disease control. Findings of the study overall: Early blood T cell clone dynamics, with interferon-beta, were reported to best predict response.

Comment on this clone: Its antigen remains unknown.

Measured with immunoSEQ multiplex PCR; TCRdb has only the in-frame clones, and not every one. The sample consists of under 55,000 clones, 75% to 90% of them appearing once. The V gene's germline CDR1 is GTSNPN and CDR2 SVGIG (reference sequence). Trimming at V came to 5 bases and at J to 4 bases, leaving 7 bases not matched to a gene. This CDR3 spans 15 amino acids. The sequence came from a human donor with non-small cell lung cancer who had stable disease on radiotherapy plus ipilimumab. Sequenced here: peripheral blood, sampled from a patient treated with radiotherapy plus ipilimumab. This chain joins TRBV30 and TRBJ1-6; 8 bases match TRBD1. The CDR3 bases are TGTGCCTGGTCCACCGACAGGGGTTATAATTCACCCCTCCACTTT. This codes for CAWSTDRGYNSPLHF.